This T cell receptor (beta chain) was recovered during a study of vaccination and CD4 T cells after COVID-19. Notes on this clonotype: No antigen is known for it.

Treatment specified: roughly nine-day PBMC culture with coronavirus spike peptide pools or control peptides (ViraFEST assay). V lost 0 bases, J lost 2 bases, and 5 bases stayed unmatched. Germline V gives CDR1 SGHTA, CDR2 FQGNSA. The length of the CDR3 is 16 residues. Researchers used the Oncomine TCR Beta short-read assay to sequence DNA from cultured CD4+ T cells. A single record per CDR3 protein comes from TCRdb applying MiXCR to the PCR reads. In the table there are about 12,000 distinct CDR3 sequences, roughly 50% of which are singletons. V gene TRBV7-2 combines with J gene TRBJ2-7; TRBD2 matches at 9 bases. The sequence was obtained from a human donor who had recovered from COVID-19. Sequenced: CD4+ T cells from blood, cultured in vitro. The CDR3 DNA sequence: TGTGCCAGCAGCTTAGCGCACGGCGGGGGGGCCTACGAGCAGTACTTC. It specifies CASSLAHGGGAYEQYF. The variable domain in full, with the rest retrieved from reference TRBV7-2 and TRBJ2-7, is GAGVSQSPSNKVTEKGKDVELRCDPISGHTALYWYRQSLGQGLEFLIYFQGNSAPDKSGLPSDRFSAERTGGSVSTLTIQRTQQEDSAVYLCASSLAHGGGAYEQYFGPGTRLTVT.